These 16 T cell receptor beta chains share one sample of origin, sequenced in a study of vaccination and CD4 T cells after COVID-19. Sequenced with the Oncomine TCR Beta short-read assay was DNA taken from cultured CD4+ T cells. TCRdb independently ran MiXCR on the PCR reads; one entry per CDR3 protein. The repertoire holds about 14,000 distinct CDR3 sequences, with about three fifths as singletons. Treatment noted: approximately nine-day PBMC culture with coronavirus spike peptide pools or control peptides (ViraFEST assay). The antigens of these receptors remain unknown. The sequencing input was CD4+ T cells from blood, cultured in vitro. Receptors originate from a human donor who had recovered from COVID-19.

The chain employs TRBV20-1 and TRBJ2-1; 7 bases agree with TRBD2. The CDR3 covers 18 residues. V was pared by 1 base and J by 5 bases, with 17 bases of the junction left unmatched. Germline assignment: CDR1 DFQATT and CDR2 SNEGSKA (reference sequence). The chain's CDR3 is CSARVPPPTSLLDNEQFF. In DNA, the CDR3 is TGCAGTGCTAGAGTACCCCCTCCGACTAGCTTACTGGACAATGAGCAGTTCTTC.

This chain joins TRBV12-3 or TRBV12-4 and TRBJ2-3; D gene ambiguous. The CDR3 consists of 12 residues. V lost 9 bases to trimming and J lost 2 bases, with 9 bases between them. The CDR3 DNA sequence: TGTGCCAGGGACCTAAACACAGATACGCAGTATTTT. Protein product: CARDLNTDTQYF.

This clonotype was seen more than once but under ten times. The chain joins TRBV19 to TRBJ2-1, with TRBD2 matching 12 bases. The CDR3 runs 12 residues. The V gene's germline CDR1 is LNHDA and CDR2 SQIVND (reference sequence). Trimming took 4 bases from V and 12 from J; bases not matched to a gene: 1. The CDR3 region has the DNA TGTGCCAGTAGTACTAGCGGGAGGGTGCAGTTCTTC. It encodes CASSTSGRVQFF.

This chain uses TRBV6-1 with TRBJ1-1, with D maybe TRBD1 (5 bases). Trimming removed 4 bases at V and 6 bases at J, with 15 bases between. Germline CDR1 reads MNHNS; CDR2 reads SASEGT. This CDR3 has 14 amino acids. CDR3 coding DNA: TGTGCCAGCAGTGCCCTTTGGGACGCGGCTGAAGCTTTCTTT. Residues: CASSALWDAAEAFF.

In this sample, this clonotype turned up a few times. The chain uses TRBV5-1 and TRBJ1-2; D remains unclear. V gave up 1 base and J gave up 3 bases, with 4 bases separating them. The CDR3 contains 12 residues. In germline, CDR1 is SGHRS, CDR2 YFSETQ. CDR3 sequence (DNA): TGCGCCAGCAGCTTGACAGACTATGGCTACACCTTC. Protein sequence: CASSLTDYGYTF.

CDR3 nucleotides: TGTGCCAGCAGCGCCCGGACAGGTGGTTATGGCTACACCTTC. This sequence encodes CASSARTGGYGYTF. V and J are TRBV7-9 and TRBJ1-2; TRBD1 matches 7 bases. Germline V gene sequence: CDR1 SEHNR, CDR2 FQNEAQ (reference sequence). Trimming took 5 bases from V and 5 from J; bases not matched to a gene: 8. The CDR3 consists of 14 residues.

The chain links TRBV19 to TRBJ1-1, with 9 bases lining up with TRBD1. Germline V CDR1 and CDR2: LNHDA, SQIVND (reference sequence). J lost 7 bases, V lost 8 bases, and 5 bases had no gene match. CDR3 length equals 12 residues. The CDR3 region is CASAGQGGEAFF. The CDR3 nucleotides read TGTGCCAGTGCGGGACAGGGCGGTGAAGCTTTCTTT.

V usage is TRBV20-1 and J usage is TRBJ1-2, with no clear D. V was cut by 1 base and J by 4 bases, with 10 bases left in between. The germline V gene encodes CDR1 DFQATT and CDR2 SNEGSKA (reference sequence). The length of the CDR3 is 13 residues. The CDR3 DNA reads TGCAGTGCTAGAGTGTGGGAGGGCTATGGCTACACCTTC. Its protein is CSARVWEGYGYTF.

This clonotype came up once. The chain recombines TRBV11-2 with TRBJ2-1, with D maybe TRBD2 (6 bases). V was pared by 6 bases and J by 10 bases, with 22 bases between. Per germline, CDR1 SGHAT and CDR2 FQNNGV. CDR3 size: 15 residues. The CDR3 spells CASRSPGLREREQFF. CDR3 coding DNA: TGTGCCAGCAGATCTCCGGGACTGAGGGAAAGAGAGCAGTTCTTC.

The chain couples TRBV19 to TRBJ1-6; D remains ambiguous. The germline CDR1 and CDR2 sequences are LNHDA and SQIVND (reference sequence). Trimming removed 3 bases at V and 8 bases at J, with 11 bases between. This CDR3 comprises 14 residues. CDR3 in amino acids: CASSMERVDSPLHF. CDR3 sequence (DNA): TGTGCCAGTAGTATGGAAAGGGTGGATTCACCCCTCCACTTT.

V gene TRBV29-1 combines with J gene TRBJ2-2; 8 bases are a match to TRBD1. This CDR3 spans 13 amino acids. Germline CDR1 reads SQVTM; CDR2 reads ANQGSEA. The V segment lost 6 bases and the J segment 1 base; nucleotides outside the gene matches: 1. The DNA for the CDR3 is TGCAGCGTAGGGACAGGGAACACCGGGGAGCTGTTTTTT. Its translation: CSVGTGNTGELFF.

J is TRBJ2-3 and V is TRBV7-3; 8 bases fit TRBD1. Per the germline V gene, CDR1 is SGHTA and CDR2 is FQGTGA. The ends lost 5 bases at V and 7 bases at J; junction bases unmatched: 5. This CDR3 has 13 residues. CDR3 DNA: TGTGCCAGCAGCAATAGACAGGGGAATACGCAGTATTTT. Translating gives CASSNRQGNTQYF. Filled out from reference TRBV7-3 and TRBJ2-3, the complete variable domain reads GAGVSQTPSNKVTEKGKYVELRCDPISGHTALYWYRQSLGQGPEFLIYFQGTGAADDSGLPNDRFFAVRPEGSVSTLKIQRTERGDSAVYLCASSNRQGNTQYFGPGTRLTVL.

This clonotype showed up just a few times. The rearrangement links TRBV27 to TRBJ2-1; D gene unclear. The CDR3 totals 15 residues. Germline V lookup: CDR1 MNHEY, CDR2 SMNVEV (reference sequence). The V end was cut by 3 bases, the J end by 8 bases, with 17 bases between. This chain's CDR3 is CASSFGQLARYEQFF. The CDR3 DNA reads as TGTGCCAGCAGTTTTGGGCAGCTGGCTCGGTATGAGCAGTTCTTC.

The rearrangement joins TRBV12-3 or TRBV12-4 to TRBJ2-2; D gene ambiguous. Between the trimmed V and J ends, which lost 6 bases and 3 bases, there was a span of 11 bases. The CDR3 has 14 residues. The CDR3: CASRRIEHTGELFF. The CDR3 nucleotides are TGTGCCAGCAGACGTATCGAACACACCGGGGAGCTGTTTTTT.

This clonotype showed up just a few times. This chain links TRBV6-1 with TRBJ2-2, with a tentative D call TRBD1 (6 bases). This CDR3 has 15 residues. Between the trimmed V and J ends, which lost 6 bases and 0 bases, there was a span of 11 bases. Germline V CDR1 and CDR2: MNHNS, SASEGT. Written as DNA, the CDR3 is TGTGCCAGCAGCTCGGACAGTGCGAACACCGGGGAGCTGTTTTTT. Protein: CASSSDSANTGELFF.

The rearrangement uses TRBV20-1 and TRBJ1-6; D ambiguous. CDR1 and CDR2 from the germline V gene are DFQATT and SNEGSKA (reference sequence). V shed 0 bases and J shed 5 bases, with 11 bases lying between them. This CDR3 has 15 amino acids. CDR3 loop: CSARDSGQDNSPLHF. The CDR3 bases are TGCAGTGCTAGAGATTCGGGCCAAGATAATTCACCCCTCCACTTT.